Below are 5 T cell receptor beta chains sequenced from a single sample in a study of beta chain features in type 1 diabetes. General study results and limits: Type 1 diabetes patients had TCRB CDR3s that were shorter (moderately but significantly so) in all four CD4+ subsets.

Antigens of these TCRs are unknown. Sequencing targeted expressed TCRB transcripts, as all isolated RNA had been reverse transcribed. Only in-frame clones appear in the TCRdb table, and some are missing; sequencing was by immunoSEQ multiplex PCR. In the table there are 95,000 to 150,000 clones, around 15% of which are singletons. Material: central memory CD4+ T cells from blood. These TCRs come from a young man with type 1 diabetes.

This chain uses TRBV6-1 with TRBJ2-3; D remains unclear. V lost 1 base and J 1 base, leaving 9 bases between the germline ends. The V gene's germline CDR1 is MNHNS and CDR2 SASEGT. There are 15 residues in the CDR3. CDR3 in DNA: TGTGCCAGCAGTGAAGATGGCTATGGCACAGATACGCAGTATTTT. It translates to CASSEDGYGTDTQYF.

This chain joins TRBV4-2 and TRBJ2-2; TRBD2 matches at 7 bases. This CDR3 is built from 17 residues. The junction had 13 bases not matched to a gene; V was cut back by 0 bases and J by 9 bases. Germline V gene lookup returns CDR1 LGHNA and CDR2 YNFKEQ. The CDR3: CASSQEHSGLGLWELFF. The CDR3 region has the DNA TGTGCCAGCAGCCAAGAACATTCCGGACTAGGCCTTTGGGAGCTGTTTTTT.

This chain joins TRBV7-2 and TRBJ2-1, with no clear D. V shed 3 bases and J shed 8 bases, with 11 bases lying between them. Germline CDR1 SGHTA, CDR2 FQGNSA. This CDR3 contains 13 residues. The DNA for the CDR3 is TGTGCCAGCAGCTTTAGGGTTGGGTATGAGCAGTTCTTC. The encoded protein is CASSFRVGYEQFF.

About this clone itself: Only one base separates this from a far larger clonotype, so it likely reflects a read error. V is TRBV5-6 and J is TRBJ2-5; the D is unclear. The CDR3 runs to 11 residues. Per germline, CDR1 SGHDT and CDR2 YYEEEE. V was pared by 4 bases and J by 1 base, with 2 bases between. CDR3 amino acids: CASSTQETQYF. Written as DNA, the CDR3 is TGTGCCAGCAGCACCCAAGAGACCCAGTACTTC.

This clone turned up a few times. The genes are TRBV6-6 and TRBJ2-7, with D perhaps TRBD1 (5 bases). The CDR3 spans 14 residues. Per the germline V gene, CDR1 is MNHNY and CDR2 is SVGAGI (reference sequence). Trimming shortened V by 8 bases and J by 4 bases, and 18 bases separated the two germline ends. This CDR3 is CASGAPVDRYEQYF. CDR3 DNA: TGTGCCAGCGGGGCCCCCGTCGATCGTTACGAGCAGTACTTC.